Below, 17 T cell receptor beta chains from the same sample are listed, as sequenced in a study of T cell responses to AZD1222 COVID-19 vaccine. Sequencing was performed with immunoSEQ multiplex PCR; in TCRdb, only in-frame clones are kept and a portion is missing. The top ten clones hold 7.5% to 9% of a sample with about 110,000 clones, 90% of them seen once. The specimen was peripheral blood, collected 28 days after the second AZD1222 dose. The source is an adult who received the AZD1222 COVID-19 vaccine.

The gene calls are TRBV5-1 and TRBJ1-4; D remains unclear. Trimming shortened V by 2 bases and J by 8 bases, and 13 bases separated the two germline ends. Germline-derived CDR1 and CDR2 are SGHRS and YFSETQ. This CDR3 spans 14 amino acids. CDR3 residues: CASSLQPTQEKLFF. For the CDR3, the DNA is TGCGCCAGCAGCTTACAACCGACCCAGGAAAAACTGTTTTTT. Looking up the rest from reference TRBV5-1 and TRBJ1-4 gives the full variable domain: KAGVTQTPRYLIKTRGQQVTLSCSPISGHRSVSWYQQTPGQGLQFLFEYFSETQRNKGNFPGRFSGRQFSNSRSEMNVSTLELGDSALYLCASSLQPTQEKLFFGSGTQLSVL.

This sequence joins TRBV6-5 and TRBJ1-5; the D gene is possibly TRBD1 (5 bases). CDR3 length equals 15 residues. Trimming stripped 7 bases from V and 0 bases from J, with 13 bases between. Germline CDR1 reads MNHEY; CDR2 reads SVGAGI. CDR3 in DNA: TGTGCCAGCAACCCAACAGGATATAGCAATCAGCCCCAGCATTTT. This gives the protein CASNPTGYSNQPQHF.

This rearrangement joins TRBV7-8 to TRBJ1-6; D ambiguous. V dropped 5 bases and J dropped 5 bases, with 13 bases sitting between them. Germline lookup yields CDR1 SGHVS and CDR2 FQNEAQ. This CDR3 contains 15 residues. This CDR3 is CASSPRGGNNSPLHF. CDR3 DNA: TGTGCCAGCAGCCCGCGGGGAGGGAATAATTCACCCCTCCACTTT.

J is TRBJ2-3 and V is TRBV9, with 7 bases lining up with TRBD2. Trimming removed 4 bases from V and 0 bases from J; junction bases left unmatched: 2. The CDR3 runs 14 residues. Germline V CDR1 and CDR2: SGDLS, YYNGEE. The CDR3 sequence: CASSSLASTDTQYF. In DNA, the CDR3 is TGTGCCAGCAGCTCACTAGCGAGCACAGATACGCAGTATTTT.

This clone was detected only once. The V gene is TRBV5-1, the J gene TRBJ1-1; TRBD1 is a possible D gene (6 bases). V gave up 5 bases and J gave up 5 bases, with 13 bases separating them. The CDR3 contains 13 residues. Per the germline V gene, CDR1 is SGHRS and CDR2 is YFSETQ. The CDR3 DNA reads TGCGCCAGCAGTTCGGACAGTTGGACTGAAGCTTTCTTT. Its translation is CASSSDSWTEAFF.

V usage is TRBV27 and J usage is TRBJ1-2; 9 nucleotides line up with TRBD1. CDR1 MNHEY and CDR2 SMNVEV come from the germline V gene (reference sequence). V was pared by 1 base and J by 2 bases, with 8 bases of the junction left unmatched. This CDR3 comprises 17 residues. CDR3 sequence (DNA): TGTGCCAGCAGTTTATACACACCCGGGACAGGGAACTATGGCTACACCTTC. Residues: CASSLYTPGTGNYGYTF.

The CDR3 loop reads CASRRTGKLNGANVLTF. CDR3 bases: TGTGCCAGCAGAAGGACAGGGAAGTTGAATGGGGCCAACGTCCTGACTTTC. This sequence joins TRBV9 and TRBJ2-6; TRBD1 matches at 8 bases. Looked up from germline, CDR1 is SGDLS and CDR2 is YYNGEE. The junction had 10 bases not matched to a gene; V was cut back by 5 bases and J by 3 bases. The CDR3 contains 17 residues.

The V call is TRBV6-5, the J call TRBJ1-3; D gene ambiguous. This CDR3 contains 15 residues. Trimming removed 8 bases from V and 4 bases from J, with 18 bases in between. Germline assignment: CDR1 MNHEY and CDR2 SVGAGI. As DNA, the CDR3 is TGTGCCAGCCTGCTAGGACCAAAGGGCGGAAACACCATATATTTT. Its translation is CASLLGPKGGNTIYF.

This sequence joins TRBV2 and TRBJ1-1; TRBD1 agrees at 9 bases. This CDR3 has 14 amino acids. The V segment lost 8 bases and the J segment 3 bases; nucleotides outside the gene matches: 7. Germline values: CDR1 SNHLY, CDR2 FYNNEI. CDR3 region: CASGAQGADTEAFF. The CDR3 coding sequence is TGTGCCAGCGGGGCACAGGGGGCGGACACTGAAGCTTTCTTT.

V usage is TRBV7-9 and J usage is TRBJ2-1; TRBD1 matches 9 bases. J was trimmed by 5 bases and V by 5 bases; bases with no gene match: 7. CDR1 is SEHNR, CDR2 FQNEAQ, per germline (reference sequence). The CDR3 has 15 residues. In DNA form, the CDR3 reads TGTGCCAGCAGCCCAACAGGGGGCAACCACAATGAGCAGTTCTTC. It codes for CASSPTGGNHNEQFF. Complete variable domain (other parts from reference TRBV7-9 and TRBJ2-1): DTGVSQNPRHKITKRGQNVTFRCDPISEHNRLYWYRQTLGQGPEFLTYFQNEAQLEKSRLLSDRFSAERPKGSFSTLEIQRTEQGDSAMYLCASSPTGGNHNEQFFGPGTRLTVL.

V gene TRBV7-9 combines with J gene TRBJ2-5, with TRBD1 matching 7 bases. This CDR3 region has 13 residues. V shed 5 bases, J shed 6 bases, and the junction held 6 bases outside the gene matches. Germline CDR1 is SEHNR and CDR2 is FQNEAQ (reference sequence). The CDR3 is CASSQTGSKTQYF. The CDR3 bases are TGTGCCAGCAGCCAGACAGGGTCCAAGACCCAGTACTTC.

This CDR3 is CASSHGGGTEAFF. The CDR3 DNA reads TGTGCCAGCAGCCACGGGGGGGGCACTGAAGCTTTCTTT. V gene TRBV4-2 combines with J gene TRBJ1-1, with TRBD1 as a possible D gene (5 bases). Germline-derived CDR1 and CDR2 are LGHNA and YNFKEQ. The germline V and J ends were trimmed by 3 bases and 4 bases, with 9 bases remaining between them. CDR3 length equals 13 residues.

The chain is built from TRBV30 and TRBJ2-3; weak D call: TRBD2 (6 bases). The CDR3 spans 16 residues. Germline assignment: CDR1 GTSNPN and CDR2 SVGIG (reference sequence). Trimming shortened V by 4 bases and J by 2 bases, and 19 bases separated the two germline ends. In DNA, the CDR3 is TGTGCCTGGACCTCAACGCTTGGACTAATCACAGATACGCAGTATTTT. Translation: CAWTSTLGLITDTQYF.

The genes are TRBV27 and TRBJ1-4; no clear D gene. This CDR3 contains 14 residues. The germline V and J ends were trimmed by 3 bases and 3 bases, with 8 bases remaining between them. Germline CDR1 reads MNHEY; CDR2 reads SMNVEV (reference sequence). The CDR3 DNA reads TGTGCCAGCAGTTTGGGATGGGCTAATGAAAAACTGTTTTTT. As protein: CASSLGWANEKLFF.

The chain carries TRBV7-2 and TRBJ2-1; 15 positions match TRBD2. V was clipped by 10 bases and J by 7 bases; unmatched bases: 8. Germline loops: CDR1 SGHTA, CDR2 FQGNSA. This CDR3 is built from 15 residues. CDR3 sequence: CATRTSGGAGNEQFF. The DNA for the CDR3 is TGTGCCACCCGGACTAGCGGGGGGGCTGGTAATGAGCAGTTCTTC.

This clone showed up just once. The CDR3 nucleotides read TGTGCCAGCCGTCGGACGGGGCCTCAGCCCCAGCATTTT. Amino acid sequence: CASRRTGPQPQHF. The chain carries TRBV2 and TRBJ1-5, with TRBD1 as a possible D gene (5 bases). This CDR3 region has 13 residues. V was clipped by 8 bases and J by 6 bases, with 14 bases between them. CDR1 and CDR2 (germline): SNHLY, FYNNEI.

This chain links TRBV18 with TRBJ2-3; D is perhaps TRBD2 (5 bases). Trimming left V 2 bases short and J 3 bases short, with 12 bases between. CDR3 length: 15 amino acids. Germline V gene data show CDR1 as KGHSH and CDR2 as LQKENI. CDR3: CASSPTSEVTDTQYF. CDR3 coding DNA: TGTGCCAGCTCACCAACCTCGGAGGTTACAGATACGCAGTATTTT.